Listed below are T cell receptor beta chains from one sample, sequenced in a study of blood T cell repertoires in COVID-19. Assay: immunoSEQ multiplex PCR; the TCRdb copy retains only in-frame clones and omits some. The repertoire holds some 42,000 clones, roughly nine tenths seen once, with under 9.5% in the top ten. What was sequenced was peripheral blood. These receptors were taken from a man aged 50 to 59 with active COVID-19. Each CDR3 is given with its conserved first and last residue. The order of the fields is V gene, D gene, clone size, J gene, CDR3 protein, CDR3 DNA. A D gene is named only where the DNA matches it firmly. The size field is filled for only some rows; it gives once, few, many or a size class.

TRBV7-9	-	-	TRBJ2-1	CASTRARGLNNEQFF	TGTGCCAGCACCCGGGCCAGGGGCCTAAACAATGAGCAGTTCTTC
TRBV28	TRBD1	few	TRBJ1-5	CASRKGQGRNQPQHF	TGTGCCAGCAGGAAGGGACAGGGGCGCAATCAGCCCCAGCATTTT
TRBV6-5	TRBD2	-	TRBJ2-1	CAGLLGGRGKDEQFF	TGTGCCGGATTATTGGGCGGGAGGGGGAAGGATGAGCAGTTCTTC
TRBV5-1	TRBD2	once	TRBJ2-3	CASSPDAILAEAQDTQYF	TGCGCCAGCAGCCCCGACGCGATACTAGCGGAAGCACAGGATACGCAGTATTTT
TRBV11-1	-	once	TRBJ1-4	CASSSKSPGDEKLFF	TGTGCCAGCAGCTCGAAGTCGCCGGGGGATGAAAAACTGTTTTTT
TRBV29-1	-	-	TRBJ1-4	CSVGATNEKLFF	TGCAGCGTAGGAGCAACTAATGAAAAACTGTTTTTT
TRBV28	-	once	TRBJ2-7	CASSSGSYEQYF	TGTGCCAGCAGCTCGGGTTCCTACGAGCAGTACTTC
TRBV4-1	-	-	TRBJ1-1	CASSQGGEGRREAFF	TGCGCCAGCAGCCAAGGAGGGGAGGGGCGAAGGGAAGCTTTCTTT
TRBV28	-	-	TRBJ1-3	CASSLSSGNTIYF	TGTGCCAGCAGTTTGAGCTCTGGAAACACCATATATTTT
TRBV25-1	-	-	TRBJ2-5	CASSTLGGDRETQYF	TGTGCCAGCAGTACCCTCGGAGGGGATCGGGAGACCCAGTACTTC
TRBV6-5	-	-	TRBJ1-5	CASTLQSQGNQPQHF	TGTGCCAGCACCCTGCAGAGCCAGGGCAATCAGCCCCAGCATTTT
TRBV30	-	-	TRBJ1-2	CACGPRGYGYTF	TGTGCCTGCGGACCGCGTGGCTATGGCTACACCTTC
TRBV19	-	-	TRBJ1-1	CASSIGTWGEAFF	TGTGCCAGTAGTATCGGGACTTGGGGTGAAGCTTTCTTT
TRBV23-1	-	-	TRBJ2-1	CASSQNREYPSYNEQFF	TGCGCCAGCAGTCAAAACAGGGAATATCCCTCCTACAATGAGCAGTTCTTC
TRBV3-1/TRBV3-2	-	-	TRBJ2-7	CASSRGGDDGEQYF	TGTGCCAGCAGCCGGGGCGGAGACGATGGGGAGCAGTACTTC
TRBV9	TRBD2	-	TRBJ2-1	CASSVVAGGPYNEQFF	TGTGCCAGCAGCGTCGTAGCGGGAGGCCCCTACAATGAGCAGTTCTTC
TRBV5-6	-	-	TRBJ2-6	CASSLAGNTGANVLTF	TGTGCCAGCAGCTTGGCAGGGAACACTGGGGCCAACGTCCTGACTTTC
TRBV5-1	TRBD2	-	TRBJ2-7	CASRLNSGRIHEQYF	TGCGCCAGCAGACTGAATAGCGGGAGAATCCACGAGCAGTACTTC
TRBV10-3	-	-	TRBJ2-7	CAIKTDSSYEQYF	TGTGCCATCAAAACAGATTCCTCCTACGAGCAGTACTTC
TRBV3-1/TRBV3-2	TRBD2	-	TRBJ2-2	CASSQDRVGGEDGGELFF	TGTGCCAGCAGCCAAGATCGGGTGGGAGGGGAGGACGGCGGGGAGCTGTTTTTT
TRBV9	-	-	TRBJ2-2	CASSITGVTAGELFF	TGTGCCAGCAGCATTACGGGAGTTACGGCCGGGGAGCTGTTTTTT
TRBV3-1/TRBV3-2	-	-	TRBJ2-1	CASSQERREQFF	TGTGCCAGCAGCCAAGAAAGGCGGGAGCAGTTCTTC
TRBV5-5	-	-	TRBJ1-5	CASSLGTYSNQPQHF	TGTGCCAGCAGCTTGGGCACATATAGCAATCAGCCCCAGCATTTT
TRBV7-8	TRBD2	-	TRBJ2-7	CASSMGLGEFEQYF	TGTGCCAGCAGCATGGGACTAGGGGAGTTTGAGCAGTACTTC
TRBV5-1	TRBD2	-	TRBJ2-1	CASSFGAGGKGDEQFF	TGCGCCAGCAGTTTTGGAGCGGGAGGGAAAGGAGATGAGCAGTTCTTC
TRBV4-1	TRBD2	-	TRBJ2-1	CASSHHSGRDNNEQFF	TGCGCCAGCAGCCACCATAGCGGGAGGGACAACAATGAGCAGTTCTTC
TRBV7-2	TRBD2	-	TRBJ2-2	CASSSGRRLAGGELFF	TGTGCCAGCAGCTCAGGGAGGAGACTAGCGGGCGGGGAGCTGTTTTTT
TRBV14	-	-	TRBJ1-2	CASSPVGQGNYGYTF	TGTGCCAGCAGCCCCGTCGGGCAGGGCAACTATGGCTACACCTTC
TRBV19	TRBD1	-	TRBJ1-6	CASSRQGDYNSPLHF	TGTGCCAGTAGCAGACAGGGGGACTATAATTCACCCCTCCACTTT
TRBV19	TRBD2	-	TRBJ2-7	CASSSGLAGGPSREQYF	TGTGCCAGTAGTTCGGGACTAGCGGGAGGGCCCTCGAGGGAGCAGTACTTC
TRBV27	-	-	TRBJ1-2	CASSLTLGHTYGYTF	TGTGCCAGCAGTTTAACCCTCGGACACACCTATGGCTACACCTTC
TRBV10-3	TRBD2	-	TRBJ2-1	CAISPGLAGVGNEQFF	TGTGCCATCAGTCCGGGACTAGCGGGAGTCGGCAATGAGCAGTTCTTC
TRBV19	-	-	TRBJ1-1	CASSRLVNTEAFF	TGTGCCAGTAGCAGGTTAGTGAACACTGAAGCTTTCTTT
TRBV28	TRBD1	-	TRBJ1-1	CASSFPQGVRTEAFF	TGTGCCAGCAGTTTTCCTCAGGGGGTGCGGACTGAAGCTTTCTTT
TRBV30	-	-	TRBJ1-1	CAWSRGGMAFF	TGTGCCTGGAGCAGAGGAGGGATGGCTTTCTTT